The 9 T cell receptor beta chains in this list originate from one sample, sequenced in a study of cytomegalovirus exposure and HLA in healthy donors. The primer mix had 60 Vbeta and 13 Jbeta primers. The repertoire was sequenced with immunoSEQ multiplex PCR; TCRdb's copy has only in-frame clones and lacks some. This sample's table has 100,000 to 150,000 clones. Material: PBMCs. All receptors come from a woman aged 35 to 49 in good health and CMV-seronegative.

The chain links TRBV7-9 to TRBJ1-6; perhaps TRBD1 as D (6 bases). Per the germline V gene, CDR1 is SEHNR and CDR2 is FQNEAQ (reference sequence). V lost 5 bases and J 12 bases, leaving 17 bases between the germline ends. The CDR3 totals 14 residues. The CDR3 DNA reads as TGTGCCAGCAGCCCAATTCAGGGGATCGGACCCCTCCACTTT. Encoded protein: CASSPIQGIGPLHF.

J is TRBJ2-6 and V is TRBV6-4; 7 positions agree with TRBD1. V was clipped by 3 bases and J by 1 base; unmatched bases: 0. CDR1 and CDR2 from the germline V gene are MRHNA and SNTAGT. The CDR3 runs to 15 residues. The CDR3 nucleotides read TGTGCCAGCAGTGAGACAGGGTCTGGGGCCAACGTCCTGACTTTC. Its protein is CASSETGSGANVLTF.

The chain uses TRBV5-5 and TRBJ1-1, with 8 bases identical to TRBD1. The CDR3 sequence is 15 residues long. Looked up from germline, CDR1 is SGHKS and CDR2 is YYEKEE (reference sequence). V was pared by 0 bases and J by 1 base, with 2 bases of the junction left unmatched. The CDR3 loop is CASSLAGTGNTEAFF. In DNA, the CDR3 is TGTGCCAGCAGCTTGGCCGGGACAGGGAACACTGAAGCTTTCTTT. The entire variable domain, with the rest obtained from reference TRBV5-5 and TRBJ1-1, is as follows: DAGVTQSPTHLIKTRGQQVTLRCSPISGHKSVSWYQQVLGQGPQFIFQYYEKEERGRGNFPDRFSARQFPNYSSELNVNALLLGDSALYLCASSLAGTGNTEAFFGQGTRLTVV.

The chain employs TRBV5-1 and TRBJ2-3; perhaps TRBD1 as D (5 bases). V lost 1 base and J 1 base, leaving 13 bases between the germline ends. CDR3 size: 16 residues. From germline, CDR1 is SGHRS and CDR2 YFSETQ. CDR3 sequence: CASSLKNQGGTDTQYF. The CDR3 region has the DNA TGCGCCAGCAGCTTGAAGAATCAGGGCGGCACAGATACGCAGTATTTT.

V is TRBV28 and J is TRBJ1-1; tentatively, D is TRBD1 (6 bases). Germline-derived CDR1 and CDR2 are MDHEN and SYDVKM. The ends were cut back, 3 bases at V and 5 bases at J, with 16 bases in the middle. The CDR3 runs 15 residues. The CDR3 coding sequence is TGTGCCAGCAGTTTCTCCGCGGGGGGCCGAACTGAAGCTTTCTTT. It yields the protein CASSFSAGGRTEAFF.

The chain has TRBV5-1 and TRBJ1-1; maybe TRBD1 (6 bases). The V end lost 0 bases, the J end lost 1 base, and 22 bases lay between the germline ends. CDR1 is SGHRS, CDR2 YFSETQ, per germline. This CDR3 comprises 19 residues. In DNA, the CDR3 is TGCGCCAGCAGCTTGGCCTGGGGGCCGACTCCTAGGGGGAACACTGAAGCTTTCTTT. Protein: CASSLAWGPTPRGNTEAFF.

CDR3 coding DNA: TGTGCCAGTGAAGAAGCGGGGGGCGGATATACGCAGTATTTT. Translation gives CASEEAGGGYTQYF. The chain couples TRBV19 to TRBJ2-3; 9 bases map to TRBD2. V was clipped by 8 bases and J by 7 bases; unmatched bases: 10. CDR3 length: 14 residues. Germline V gene sequence: CDR1 LNHDA, CDR2 SQIVND (reference sequence).

V is TRBV5-4 and J is TRBJ2-5; a possible D gene is TRBD1 (6 bases). This CDR3 has 15 residues. CDR1 and CDR2 from the germline V gene are SGHNT and YYREEE (reference sequence). Trimming shortened V by 5 bases and J by 2 bases, and 16 bases separated the two germline ends. CDR3 coding DNA: TGTGCCAGCAGACGAGCAGGGGACCTACAAGAGACCCAGTACTTC. Protein product: CASRRAGDLQETQYF.

The CDR3 region is CASSFQDRARNSPLHF. The CDR3 nucleotides read TGCGCCAGCAGCTTTCAAGACAGGGCGCGAAATTCACCCCTCCACTTT. This chain joins TRBV5-1 and TRBJ1-6, with TRBD1 identical over 7 bases. The J segment lost 7 bases and the V segment lost 2 bases, leaving 9 bases of the junction unmatched. The CDR3 contains 16 residues. The germline V gene encodes CDR1 SGHRS and CDR2 YFSETQ.